This paragraph covers one T cell receptor beta chain sequence. Time point here: newly diagnosed GD, antithyroid drugs for less than 3 months. PBMC-extracted RNA yielded the TCR library. CDR1 SGHRS and CDR2 YFSETQ come from the germline V gene. V was shortened by 3 bases and J by 0 bases, with 9 bases between the two germline ends. CDR3 length equals 14 residues. In building TCR beta libraries, iRepertoire HTBI primers were used together with Arm-PCR of CDR3 regions. TCRdb re-derived calls from the multiplex PCR reads in MiXCR, one entry per CDR3 protein. The table lists about 540,000 distinct CDR3 sequences, 13% of them singletons. This specimen comes from a study of regulatory T cells in long-lasting Graves disease. This sample was also put to use in a study of T cells in Graves' hyperthyroidism and ophthalmopathy. That investigation notes: Used for diagnoses were clinical symptoms, serum thyroxine and TRAb, thyroid ultrasound and orbital computed tomography. Most thyroid clonotypes that were expanded above 0.001 also turned up in blood.

The J gene is TRBJ2-5, the V gene TRBV5-1; tentatively, D is TRBD1 (5 bases). This specimen consisted of peripheral blood mononuclear cells (PBMCs), obtained at new diagnosis, from a patient treated with antithyroid drugs. This clonotype was sampled from a man aged 25-40 years with Graves disease. The CDR3 region has the DNA TGCGCCAGCAGCTCCAGGGTAGACCAAGAGACCCAGTACTTC. The encoded protein is CASSSRVDQETQYF.